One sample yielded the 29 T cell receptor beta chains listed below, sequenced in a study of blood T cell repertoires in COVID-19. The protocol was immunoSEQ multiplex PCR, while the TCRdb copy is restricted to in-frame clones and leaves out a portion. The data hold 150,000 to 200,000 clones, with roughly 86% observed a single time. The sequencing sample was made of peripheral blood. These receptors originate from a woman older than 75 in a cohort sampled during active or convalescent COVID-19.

The CDR3 DNA reads as TGTGCCAGCAGCGGCCGGGATGACGGGGTTTTAAGAAGTGAGCAGTTCTTC. Residues: CASSGRDDGVLRSEQFF. The chain combines TRBV9 with TRBJ2-1; perhaps TRBD2 as D (5 bases). The CDR3 totals 17 residues. Germline V gene sequence: CDR1 SGDLS, CDR2 YYNGEE. Trimming stripped 3 bases from V and 9 bases from J, with 25 bases between.

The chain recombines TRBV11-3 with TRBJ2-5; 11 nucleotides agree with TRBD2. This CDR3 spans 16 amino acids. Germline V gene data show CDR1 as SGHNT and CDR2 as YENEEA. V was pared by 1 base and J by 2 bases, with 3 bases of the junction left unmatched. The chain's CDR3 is CASSLGLAGGQETQYF. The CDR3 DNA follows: TGTGCCAGCAGCTTAGGTTTAGCGGGGGGGCAAGAGACCCAGTACTTC.

CDR3 region: CASSQTASGNQETQYF. The DNA of the CDR3 is TGTGCCAGCAGTCAAACGGCTAGCGGAAACCAAGAGACCCAGTACTTC. The chain uses TRBV27 and TRBJ2-5; 7 bases align to TRBD2. Trimming took 5 bases from V and 0 from J; bases not matched to a gene: 9. Germline V gene data show CDR1 as MNHEY and CDR2 as SMNVEV (reference sequence). CDR3 size: 16 residues.

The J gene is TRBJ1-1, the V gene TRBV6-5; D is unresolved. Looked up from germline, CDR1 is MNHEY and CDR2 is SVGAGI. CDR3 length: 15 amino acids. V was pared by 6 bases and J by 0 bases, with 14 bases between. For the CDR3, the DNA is TGTGCCAGCAGAACGCAGGTTCTAATGAACACTGAAGCTTTCTTT. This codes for CASRTQVLMNTEAFF.

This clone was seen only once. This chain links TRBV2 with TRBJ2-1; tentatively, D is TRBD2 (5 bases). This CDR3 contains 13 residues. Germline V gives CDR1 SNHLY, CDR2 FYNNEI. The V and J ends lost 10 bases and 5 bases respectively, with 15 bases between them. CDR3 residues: CATLLDQHNEQFF. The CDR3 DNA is TGTGCCACACTACTAGACCAGCACAATGAGCAGTTCTTC. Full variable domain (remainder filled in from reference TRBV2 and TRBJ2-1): EPEVTQTPSHQVTQMGQEVILRCVPISNHLYFYWYRQILGQKVEFLVSFYNNEISEKSEIFDDQFSVERPDGSNFTLKIRSTKLEDSAMYFCATLLDQHNEQFFGPGTRLTVL.

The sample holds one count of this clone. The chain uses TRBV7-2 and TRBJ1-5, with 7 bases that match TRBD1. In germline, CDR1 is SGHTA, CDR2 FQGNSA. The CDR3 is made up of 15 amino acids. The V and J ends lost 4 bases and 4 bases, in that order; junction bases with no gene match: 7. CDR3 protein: CASSYGGTANQPQHF. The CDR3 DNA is TGTGCCAGCAGCTACGGTGGGACAGCAAATCAGCCCCAGCATTTT.

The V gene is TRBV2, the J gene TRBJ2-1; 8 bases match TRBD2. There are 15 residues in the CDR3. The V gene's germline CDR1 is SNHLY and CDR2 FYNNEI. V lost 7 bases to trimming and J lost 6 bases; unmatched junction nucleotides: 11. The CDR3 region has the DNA TGTGCCAGCATGTATTGGGCTAGCGGGTTCAATGAGCAGTTCTTC. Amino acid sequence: CASMYWASGFNEQFF.

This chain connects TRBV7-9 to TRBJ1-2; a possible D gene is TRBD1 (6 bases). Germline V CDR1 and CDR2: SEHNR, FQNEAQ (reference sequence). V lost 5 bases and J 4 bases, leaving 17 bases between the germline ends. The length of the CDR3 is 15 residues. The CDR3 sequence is CASSDGRGAGYGYTF. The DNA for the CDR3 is TGTGCCAGCAGCGACGGGCGGGGGGCCGGCTATGGCTACACCTTC.

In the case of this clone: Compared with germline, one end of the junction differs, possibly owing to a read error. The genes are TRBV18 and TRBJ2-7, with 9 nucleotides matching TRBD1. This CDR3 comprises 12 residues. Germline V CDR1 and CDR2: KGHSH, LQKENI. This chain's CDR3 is CASSPYRDRVEF. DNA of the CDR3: TGTGCCAGCTCACCCTACCGGGACAGGGTCGAGTTC.

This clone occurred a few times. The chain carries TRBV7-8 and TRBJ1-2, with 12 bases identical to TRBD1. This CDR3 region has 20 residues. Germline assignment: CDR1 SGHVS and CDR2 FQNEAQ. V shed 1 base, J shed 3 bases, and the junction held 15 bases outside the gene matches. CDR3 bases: TGTGCCAGCAGCTTAGTTAGTGGGGCGGGACAGGGGGCTTGGGACTATGGCTACACCTTC. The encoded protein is CASSLVSGAGQGAWDYGYTF.

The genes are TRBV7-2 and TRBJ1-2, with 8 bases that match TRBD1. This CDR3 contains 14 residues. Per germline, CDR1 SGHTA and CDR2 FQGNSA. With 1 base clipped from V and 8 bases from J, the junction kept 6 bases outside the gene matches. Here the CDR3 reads CASSLGQGARGYTF. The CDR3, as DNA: TGTGCCAGCAGCTTAGGTCAGGGGGCGAGAGGCTACACCTTC.

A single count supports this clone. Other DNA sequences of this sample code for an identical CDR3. The CDR3 region has the DNA TGCGCCAGCAGCTACGGACAGGGGAATGAAAAACTGTTTTTT. Translated: CASSYGQGNEKLFF. The V and J genes are TRBV5-1 and TRBJ1-4, with 9 bases lining up with TRBD1. After removal of 3 bases from V and 5 bases from J, the junction contained 2 bases not matched to a gene. This CDR3 region has 14 residues. Germline assignment: CDR1 SGHRS and CDR2 YFSETQ.

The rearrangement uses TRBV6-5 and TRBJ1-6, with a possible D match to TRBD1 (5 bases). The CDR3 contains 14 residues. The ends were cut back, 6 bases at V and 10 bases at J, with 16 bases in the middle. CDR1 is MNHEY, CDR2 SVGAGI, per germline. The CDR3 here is CASRSIRQYSPLHF. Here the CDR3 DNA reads TGTGCCAGCAGATCGATCCGACAGTACTCACCCCTCCACTTT.

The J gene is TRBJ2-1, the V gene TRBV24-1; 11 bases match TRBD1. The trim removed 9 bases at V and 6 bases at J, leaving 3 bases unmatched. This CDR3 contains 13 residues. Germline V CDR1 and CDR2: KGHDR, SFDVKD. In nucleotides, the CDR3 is TGTGCCACCCGGGGACAGGGGGTCAATGAGCAGTTCTTC. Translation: CATRGQGVNEQFF.

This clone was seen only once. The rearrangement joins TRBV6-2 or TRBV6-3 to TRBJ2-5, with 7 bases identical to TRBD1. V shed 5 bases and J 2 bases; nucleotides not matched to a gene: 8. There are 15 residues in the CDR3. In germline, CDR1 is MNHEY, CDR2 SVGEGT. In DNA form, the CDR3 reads TGTGCCAGCAGTAACCGAAGGGACAGTCAAGAGACCCAGTACTTC. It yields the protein CASSNRRDSQETQYF.

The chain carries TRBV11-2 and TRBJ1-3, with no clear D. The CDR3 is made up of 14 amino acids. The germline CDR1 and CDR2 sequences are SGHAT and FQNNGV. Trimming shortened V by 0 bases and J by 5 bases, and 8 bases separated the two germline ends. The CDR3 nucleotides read TGTGCCAGCAGCTTAGAACACACCCGAAACACCATATATTTT. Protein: CASSLEHTRNTIYF.

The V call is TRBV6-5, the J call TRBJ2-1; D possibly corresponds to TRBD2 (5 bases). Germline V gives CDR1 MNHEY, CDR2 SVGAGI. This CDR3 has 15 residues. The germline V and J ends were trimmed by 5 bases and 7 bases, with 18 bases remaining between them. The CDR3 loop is CASSQSPGTGNEQFF. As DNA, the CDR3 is TGTGCCAGCAGTCAAAGCCCAGGTACGGGAAATGAGCAGTTCTTC.

The CDR3 nucleotides are TGTGCCAGCAGCTTAGACGCGGGTCCCTACGAGCAGTACTTC. This encodes CASSLDAGPYEQYF. This chain uses TRBV11-2 with TRBJ2-7; D is possibly TRBD2 (5 bases). The CDR3 extends over 14 amino acids. V lost 0 bases and J 2 bases, leaving 8 bases between the germline ends. Germline V gene data show CDR1 as SGHAT and CDR2 as FQNNGV.

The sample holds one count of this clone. This CDR3 reads CASSAGTPMNTEAFF. The CDR3 DNA is TGTGCCAGCAGCGCGGGGACTCCCATGAACACTGAAGCTTTCTTT. The genes are TRBV5-5 and TRBJ1-1; maybe TRBD1 (5 bases). Trimming took off 4 bases at V and 0 bases at J, with 13 bases between the two ends. This CDR3 has 15 amino acids. The germline CDR1 and CDR2 sequences are SGHKS and YYEKEE (reference sequence).

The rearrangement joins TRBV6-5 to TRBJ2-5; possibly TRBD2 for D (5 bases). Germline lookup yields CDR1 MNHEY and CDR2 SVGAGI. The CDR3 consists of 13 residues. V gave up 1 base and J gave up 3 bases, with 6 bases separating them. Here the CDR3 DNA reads TGTGCCAGCAGTTACTTGAGGGAAGAGACCCAGTACTTC. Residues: CASSYLREETQYF.

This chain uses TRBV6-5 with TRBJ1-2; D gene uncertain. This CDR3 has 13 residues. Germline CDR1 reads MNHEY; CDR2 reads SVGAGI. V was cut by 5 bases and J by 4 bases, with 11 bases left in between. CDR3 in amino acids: CASSPPESYGYTF. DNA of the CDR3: TGTGCCAGCAGTCCCCCGGAGAGCTATGGCTACACCTTC.

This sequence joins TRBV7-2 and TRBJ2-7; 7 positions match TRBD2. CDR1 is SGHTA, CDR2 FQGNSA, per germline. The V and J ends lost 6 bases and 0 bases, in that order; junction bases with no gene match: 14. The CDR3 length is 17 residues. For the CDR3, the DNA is TGTGCCAGCAGGCTAGTGGCTGGGCGGACTAGCTCCTACGAGCAGTACTTC. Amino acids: CASRLVAGRTSSYEQYF.

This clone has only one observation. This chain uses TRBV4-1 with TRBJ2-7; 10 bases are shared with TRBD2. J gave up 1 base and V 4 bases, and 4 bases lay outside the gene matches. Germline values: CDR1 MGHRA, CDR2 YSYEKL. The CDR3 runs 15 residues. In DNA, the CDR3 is TGCGCCAGCAGCCCAGGACTAGCGGCTTCCTACGAGCAGTACTTC. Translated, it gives CASSPGLAASYEQYF.

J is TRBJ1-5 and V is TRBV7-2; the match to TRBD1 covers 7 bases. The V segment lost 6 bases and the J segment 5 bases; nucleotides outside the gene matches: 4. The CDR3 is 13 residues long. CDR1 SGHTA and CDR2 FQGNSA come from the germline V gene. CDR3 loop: CASSSQGDQPQHF. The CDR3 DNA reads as TGTGCCAGCAGTTCCCAGGGGGATCAGCCCCAGCATTTT. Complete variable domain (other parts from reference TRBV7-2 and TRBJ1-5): GAGVSQSPSNKVTEKGKDVELRCDPISGHTALYWYRQSLGQGLEFLIYFQGNSAPDKSGLPSDRFSAERTGGSVSTLTIQRTQQEDSAVYLCASSSQGDQPQHFGDGTRLSIL.

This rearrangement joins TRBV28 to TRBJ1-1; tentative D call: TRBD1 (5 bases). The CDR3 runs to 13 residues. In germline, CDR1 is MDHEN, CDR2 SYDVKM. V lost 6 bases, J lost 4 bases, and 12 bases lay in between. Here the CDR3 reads CASRPGGTTEAFF. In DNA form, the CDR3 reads TGTGCCAGCAGGCCGGGGGGGACCACTGAAGCTTTCTTT.

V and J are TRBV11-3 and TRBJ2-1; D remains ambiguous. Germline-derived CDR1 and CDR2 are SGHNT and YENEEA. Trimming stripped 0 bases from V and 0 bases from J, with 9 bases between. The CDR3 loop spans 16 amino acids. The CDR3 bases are TGTGCCAGCAGCTTAGAGGGCGTAAGCTCCTACAATGAGCAGTTCTTC. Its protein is CASSLEGVSSYNEQFF.

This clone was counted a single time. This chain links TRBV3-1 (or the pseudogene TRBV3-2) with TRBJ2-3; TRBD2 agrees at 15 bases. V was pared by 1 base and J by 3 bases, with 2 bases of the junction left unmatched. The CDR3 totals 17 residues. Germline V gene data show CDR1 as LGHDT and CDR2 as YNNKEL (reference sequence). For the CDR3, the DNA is TGTGCCAGCAGCCAAGGGACTAGCGGGAGGGGAACAGATACGCAGTATTTT. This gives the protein CASSQGTSGRGTDTQYF.

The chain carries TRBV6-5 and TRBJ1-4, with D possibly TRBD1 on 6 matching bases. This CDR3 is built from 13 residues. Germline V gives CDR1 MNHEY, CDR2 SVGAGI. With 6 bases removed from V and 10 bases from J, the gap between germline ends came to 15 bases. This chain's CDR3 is CASRLTGPGKLFF. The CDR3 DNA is TGTGCCAGCAGATTGACAGGACCGGGAAAACTGTTTTTT.

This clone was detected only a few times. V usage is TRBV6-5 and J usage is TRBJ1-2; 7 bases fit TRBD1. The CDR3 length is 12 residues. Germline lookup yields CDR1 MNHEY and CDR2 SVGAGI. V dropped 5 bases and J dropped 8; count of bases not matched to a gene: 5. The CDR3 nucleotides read TGTGCCAGCAGTCGCACAGGGGCAGGCTACACCTTC. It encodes CASSRTGAGYTF.